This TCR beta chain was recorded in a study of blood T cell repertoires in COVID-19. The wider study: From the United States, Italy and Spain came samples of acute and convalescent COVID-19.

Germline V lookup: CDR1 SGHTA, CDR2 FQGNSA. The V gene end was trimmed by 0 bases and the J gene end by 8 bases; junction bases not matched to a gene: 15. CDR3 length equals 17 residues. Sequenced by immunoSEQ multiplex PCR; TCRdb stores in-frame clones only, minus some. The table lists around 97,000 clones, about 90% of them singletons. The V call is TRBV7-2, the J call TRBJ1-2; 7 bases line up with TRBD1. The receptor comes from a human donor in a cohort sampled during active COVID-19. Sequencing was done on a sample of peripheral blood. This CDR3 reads CASSLAPPGQEVRGYTF. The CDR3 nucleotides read TGTGCCAGCAGCTTAGCACCCCCCGGACAGGAAGTGAGGGGCTACACCTTC.